The 12 T cell receptor beta chains below were found in one sample sequenced in a study of blood T cell repertoires in COVID-19. This table comes from immunoSEQ multiplex PCR, and its TCRdb copy is limited to in-frame clones, with some not included. The sample includes about 180,000 clones, more than 75% of them seen just once. The sequenced sample was peripheral blood. The receptors originated from a person aged 65 to 79 with COVID-19, enrolled during active disease.

J is TRBJ2-2 and V is TRBV11-3; the match to TRBD2 covers 12 bases. V shed 7 bases, J shed 4 bases, and the junction held 10 bases outside the gene matches. Germline CDR1 and CDR2: SGHNT and YENEEA. The CDR3 spans 17 residues. CDR3 in DNA: TGTGCCAGCACCCCCGGGGGACTAGCGGGTCTCACCGGGGAGCTGTTTTTT. Protein product: CASTPGGLAGLTGELFF. The complete variable domain, with remaining parts taken from reference TRBV11-3 and TRBJ2-2, reads EAGVVQSPRYKIIEKKQPVAFWCNPISGHNTLYWYLQNLGQGPELLIRYENEEAVDDSQLPKDRFSAERLKGVDSTLKIQPAELGDSAVYLCASTPGGLAGLTGELFFGEGSRLTVL.

The chain recombines TRBV6-5 with TRBJ2-5, with D tentatively TRBD2 (5 bases). V was pared by 2 bases and J by 7 bases, with 11 bases between. Germline V lookup: CDR1 MNHEY, CDR2 SVGAGI. The CDR3 loop spans 13 amino acids. This chain's CDR3 is CASSYKGAGTQYF. CDR3 DNA: TGTGCCAGCAGTTACAAGGGAGCCGGGACCCAGTACTTC.

This rearrangement joins TRBV28 to TRBJ2-1, with TRBD2 matching 12 bases. This CDR3 has 15 residues. In germline, CDR1 is MDHEN, CDR2 SYDVKM. The J segment lost 9 bases and the V segment lost 5 bases, leaving 8 bases of the junction unmatched. The CDR3 coding sequence is TGTGCCAGCAGTCCCCTAGCGGGAGGGGCCGGTGAGCAGTTCTTC. It is translated as CASSPLAGGAGEQFF.

This clone was counted once. The CDR3 reads CASSFLAGGEGYEQYF. The CDR3 bases are TGTGCCAGCAGCTTCCTAGCGGGAGGTGAGGGCTACGAGCAGTACTTC. The chain combines TRBV7-2 with TRBJ2-7; 11 bases agree with TRBD2. V lost 3 bases and J lost 3; bases outside the gene matches: 7. The CDR3 contains 16 residues. The germline V gene has CDR1 SGHTA and CDR2 FQGNSA.

J is TRBJ2-2 and V is TRBV15; D possibly corresponds to TRBD2 (5 bases). Trimming took 3 bases from V and 0 from J, leaving 8 bases between them. Germline V gene sequence: CDR1 LNHNV, CDR2 YYDKDF (reference sequence). CDR3 length: 15 amino acids. The CDR3 region is CATSRTTPNTGELFF. The CDR3 bases are TGTGCCACCAGCAGGACTACACCGAACACCGGGGAGCTGTTTTTT.

This chain joins TRBV20-1 and TRBJ2-7, with D maybe TRBD2 (5 bases). Trimming removed 3 bases at V and 5 bases at J, with 14 bases between. CDR1 and CDR2 from the germline V gene are DFQATT and SNEGSKA (reference sequence). This CDR3 contains 13 residues. The CDR3 nucleotides read TGCAGTGCTAGTCTAATAGCGTCCCACGAGCAGTACTTC. Protein product: CSASLIASHEQYF.

V and J are TRBV4-1 and TRBJ1-4, with D unresolved. The V end lost 1 base, the J end lost 2 bases, and 11 bases lay between the germline ends. Germline V gene sequence: CDR1 MGHRA, CDR2 YSYEKL. The CDR3 length is 16 residues. The CDR3 sequence is CASSQVGGRTNEKLFF. In DNA form, the CDR3 reads TGCGCCAGCAGCCAAGTGGGAGGGAGGACTAATGAAAAACTGTTTTTT.

The chain couples TRBV19 to TRBJ1-3; possible D gene TRBD1, 5 bases. Trimming left V 9 bases short and J 7 bases short, with 22 bases between. Per germline, CDR1 LNHDA and CDR2 SQIVND (reference sequence). CDR3 length: 15 amino acids. The CDR3 here is CASKITGDGRNTIYF. The CDR3 coding sequence is TGTGCCAGCAAGATAACGGGGGACGGACGGAACACCATATATTTT.

The rearrangement links TRBV29-1 to TRBJ1-3; 9 bases map to TRBD1. This CDR3 is 14 amino acids long. Germline-derived CDR1 and CDR2 are SQVTM and ANQGSEA. After removal of 7 bases from V and 2 bases from J, the junction contained 6 bases not matched to a gene. DNA for the CDR3: TGCAGCGCCAGCCGGGACAGGGCTGGAAACACCATATATTTT. Its translation: CSASRDRAGNTIYF.

The chain recombines TRBV27 with TRBJ2-1; TRBD2 matches 10 bases. V lost 7 bases to trimming and J lost 10 bases; unmatched junction nucleotides: 7. The CDR3 length is 13 residues. Germline CDR1 reads MNHEY; CDR2 reads SMNVEV (reference sequence). The CDR3 protein is CASKELAGREQFF. The CDR3 coding sequence is TGTGCCAGCAAGGAACTAGCGGGAAGGGAGCAGTTCTTC.

This chain connects TRBV5-4 to TRBJ1-6; TRBD1 matches at 8 bases. This CDR3 is 14 amino acids long. V was clipped by 5 bases and J by 7 bases; unmatched bases: 5. Germline loops: CDR1 SGHNT, CDR2 YYREEE (reference sequence). DNA of the CDR3: TGTGCCAGCAGATACGGACAGGGAAATTCACCCCTCCACTTT. This gives the protein CASRYGQGNSPLHF.

This clone appeared once. The chain couples TRBV21-1 to TRBJ2-7; TRBD2 is taken as the D call from the table, unchecked against the DNA. TRBV21-1 is designated a pseudogene. This CDR3 is built from 14 residues. The DNA for the CDR3 is TGTGCCAGCAGCAAAGGTTCGGGAGGTTACGAGCAGTACTTC. This gives the protein CASSKGSGGYEQYF.